This is a list of T cell receptor beta chains from one sample in a study of blood T cell repertoires in COVID-19. Repertoires were generated with immunoSEQ multiplex PCR, while TCRdb's copy carries only in-frame clones and drops some. The data contain roughly 150,000 clones, 70% to 90% of them singletons. Input material: peripheral blood. All receptors come from a man in his sixties with acute or convalescent COVID-19. Both conserved end residues are part of each CDR3. A D gene is named only where the DNA matches it firmly. Not all rows give a size; the values are once, few, many and, for expanded clones, a class.

clone_size: -; v_call: TRBV6-2/TRBV6-3; j_call: TRBJ2-1; d_call: -; cdr3_nt: TGTGCCAGCAGTTATGCCTGGGGCGATGAGCAGTTCTTC; cdr3_aa: CASSYAWGDEQFF
clone_size: -; v_call: TRBV5-4; j_call: TRBJ2-3; d_call: -; cdr3_nt: TGTGCCAGCAGGCCGGGACTCCTGAGCACAGATACGCAGTATTTT; cdr3_aa: CASRPGLLSTDTQYF
clone_size: -; v_call: TRBV7-2; j_call: TRBJ1-2; d_call: TRBD1; cdr3_nt: TGTGCCAGCAGCTTAGGTGTGGGACAGGGTCGGGGCTACACCTTC; cdr3_aa: CASSLGVGQGRGYTF
clone_size: once; v_call: TRBV3-1/TRBV3-2; j_call: TRBJ2-1; d_call: TRBD2; cdr3_nt: TGTGCCAGCAGCCAAGAAATAGCGGGCTCCTACAATGAGCAGTTCTTC; cdr3_aa: CASSQEIAGSYNEQFF
clone_size: -; v_call: TRBV4-2; j_call: TRBJ1-5; d_call: -; cdr3_nt: TGTGCCAGCAGCCAAACGACTGCGGTTCAGCCCCAGCATTTT; cdr3_aa: CASSQTTAVQPQHF
clone_size: -; v_call: TRBV27; j_call: TRBJ2-5; d_call: TRBD1; cdr3_nt: TGTGCCAGCAGTTTCCGGCAGGGGGCGAGAGAGACCCAGTACTTC; cdr3_aa: CASSFRQGARETQYF
clone_size: -; v_call: TRBV5-1; j_call: TRBJ1-4; d_call: TRBD1; cdr3_nt: TGCGCCAGCAGCCCCGGGACAGGGTCAAAGGAAAAACTGTTTTTT; cdr3_aa: CASSPGTGSKEKLFF
clone_size: -; v_call: TRBV6-6; j_call: TRBJ1-1; d_call: TRBD1; cdr3_nt: TGTGCCAGCATGATGACAGGGGTGACTGAAGCTTTCTTT; cdr3_aa: CASMMTGVTEAFF
clone_size: once; v_call: TRBV5-1; j_call: TRBJ2-1; d_call: -; cdr3_nt: TGCGCCAGCTCGGGGGGCACTAGCTCCTACAATGAGCAGTTCTTC; cdr3_aa: CASSGGTSSYNEQFF
clone_size: once; v_call: TRBV12-5; j_call: TRBJ1-5; d_call: -; cdr3_nt: TGTGCTAGTGGTTACGGACTCACTTCGGATAGCAATCAGCCCCAGCATTTT; cdr3_aa: CASGYGLTSDSNQPQHF
clone_size: -; v_call: TRBV5-1; j_call: TRBJ1-4; d_call: -; cdr3_nt: TGCGCCAGCAGCTTGGTGGAAGGGGTCGGGGGACCTAATGAAAAACTGTTTTTT; cdr3_aa: CASSLVEGVGGPNEKLFF
clone_size: once; v_call: TRBV6-5; j_call: TRBJ2-2; d_call: -; cdr3_nt: TGTGCCAGCAGTTACCAATCGGGAAGGAACACCGGGGAGCTGTTTTTT; cdr3_aa: CASSYQSGRNTGELFF
clone_size: -; v_call: TRBV30; j_call: TRBJ2-2; d_call: TRBD1; cdr3_nt: TGTGCCTGGAGTTTCAGAACCGGGACAGTCACCGGGGAGCTGTTTTTT; cdr3_aa: CAWSFRTGTVTGELFF
clone_size: once; v_call: TRBV4-1; j_call: TRBJ1-6; d_call: -; cdr3_nt: TGCGCCAGCAGCCAAGAAACAGTAAGATATTCACCCCTCCACTTT; cdr3_aa: CASSQETVRYSPLHF
clone_size: -; v_call: TRBV2; j_call: TRBJ1-2; d_call: -; cdr3_nt: TGTGCCAGCAGCCGGGGGGAATACTATGGCTACACCTTC; cdr3_aa: CASSRGEYYGYTF
clone_size: -; v_call: TRBV5-1; j_call: TRBJ2-2; d_call: TRBD1; cdr3_nt: TGCGCCAGCAGCTTGCTGGACAGGGGGCGGTCCGGGGAGCTGTTTTTT; cdr3_aa: CASSLLDRGRSGELFF
clone_size: -; v_call: TRBV7-3; j_call: TRBJ2-3; d_call: TRBD2; cdr3_nt: TGTGCCAGCAGCTCCGGGGGGGCGAGCGCAGATACGCAGTATTTT; cdr3_aa: CASSSGGASADTQYF
clone_size: -; v_call: TRBV10-2; j_call: TRBJ1-3; d_call: TRBD1; cdr3_nt: TGCGCCAGCGGGACAGGGTCTGGAAACACCATATATTTT; cdr3_aa: CASGTGSGNTIYF
clone_size: few; v_call: TRBV4-1; j_call: TRBJ1-6; d_call: TRBD1; cdr3_nt: TGCGCCAGCAGCCAAGATGGAGGGACAGGGATTTCACCCCTCCACTTT; cdr3_aa: CASSQDGGTGISPLHF
clone_size: -; v_call: TRBV7-6; j_call: TRBJ2-3; d_call: TRBD2; cdr3_nt: TGTGCCAGCAGCCTTATAGCGGGGGGGCGCACAGATACGCAGTATTTT; cdr3_aa: CASSLIAGGRTDTQYF
clone_size: -; v_call: TRBV14; j_call: TRBJ2-3; d_call: -; cdr3_nt: TGTGCCAGCAGCCAAGCTTGGGCAGGGAGCACAGATACGCAGTATTTT; cdr3_aa: CASSQAWAGSTDTQYF
clone_size: -; v_call: TRBV6-6; j_call: TRBJ1-5; d_call: -; cdr3_nt: TGTGCCAGCAGCTTCGGGGGGCTCGGTCAGCCCCAGCATTTT; cdr3_aa: CASSFGGLGQPQHF
clone_size: many; v_call: TRBV6-5; j_call: TRBJ2-7; d_call: TRBD1; cdr3_nt: TGTGCCAGCAGTCGGGACAGATCCGGCTACGAGCAGTACTTC; cdr3_aa: CASSRDRSGYEQYF
clone_size: -; v_call: TRBV2; j_call: TRBJ1-4; d_call: -; cdr3_nt: TGTGCCAGCAGTGACGCCCAGGGGATAACTAATGAAAAACTGTTTTTT; cdr3_aa: CASSDAQGITNEKLFF
clone_size: -; v_call: TRBV2; j_call: TRBJ1-5; d_call: TRBD1; cdr3_nt: TGTGCCAGCAGTGGGGCAGGGGGCCCCAATCAGCCCCAGCATTTT; cdr3_aa: CASSGAGGPNQPQHF
clone_size: once; v_call: TRBV5-1; j_call: TRBJ1-2; d_call: TRBD1; cdr3_nt: TGCGCCAGCAGCCAGACGACAGGGGCCACCGAGGCCTATGGCTACACCTTC; cdr3_aa: CASSQTTGATEAYGYTF
clone_size: -; v_call: TRBV19; j_call: TRBJ2-2; d_call: -; cdr3_nt: TGTGCCAGTAGTACCCCGCGTGATTTCAATTCGAAGAACACCGGGGAGCTGTTTTTT; cdr3_aa: CASSTPRDFNSKNTGELFF
clone_size: -; v_call: TRBV27; j_call: TRBJ1-2; d_call: TRBD1; cdr3_nt: TGTGCCAGCAGTTTCTGGACAGGGGGGCCCACTTCATATGGCTACACCTTC; cdr3_aa: CASSFWTGGPTSYGYTF
clone_size: -; v_call: TRBV5-1; j_call: TRBJ1-1; d_call: -; cdr3_nt: TGCGCCAGCAGCTCCCGCCGGGAGACAAGGAACACTGAAGCTTTCTTT; cdr3_aa: CASSSRRETRNTEAFF
clone_size: -; v_call: TRBV6-5; j_call: TRBJ2-7; d_call: -; cdr3_nt: TGTGCCAGCAGTTCCTCCGGGGCAGGGGAGCGCGAGCAGTACTTC; cdr3_aa: CASSSSGAGEREQYF
clone_size: -; v_call: TRBV5-1; j_call: TRBJ2-5; d_call: TRBD2; cdr3_nt: TGCGCCAGCAGCGGGACTAGGGGGGGGGTCTCTTCCCAGTACTTC; cdr3_aa: CASSGTRGGVSSQYF
clone_size: -; v_call: TRBV7-9; j_call: TRBJ2-6; d_call: TRBD1; cdr3_nt: TGTGCCAGCAGCTTAGGGACAGGGAAGCCTGGGGCCAACGTCCTGACTTTC; cdr3_aa: CASSLGTGKPGANVLTF
clone_size: -; v_call: TRBV6-1; j_call: TRBJ1-6; d_call: -; cdr3_nt: TGTGCCAGCAGTGAAGTAGGGGGCTATAATTCACCCCTCCACTTT; cdr3_aa: CASSEVGGYNSPLHF
clone_size: many; v_call: TRBV7-9; j_call: TRBJ1-2; d_call: TRBD1; cdr3_nt: TGTGCCAGCAGCTCATCTCAGACAGGGGCAAATGGCTACACCTTC; cdr3_aa: CASSSSQTGANGYTF
clone_size: -; v_call: TRBV2; j_call: TRBJ2-7; d_call: -; cdr3_nt: TGTGCCAGCAGACGCGGACAGTCAACCTACGAGCAGTACTTC; cdr3_aa: CASRRGQSTYEQYF
clone_size: -; v_call: TRBV18; j_call: TRBJ2-5; d_call: -; cdr3_nt: TGTGCCAGCTCACTGTTAGCCCAAGAGACCCAGTACTTC; cdr3_aa: CASSLLAQETQYF
clone_size: -; v_call: TRBV4-1; j_call: TRBJ2-7; d_call: TRBD2; cdr3_nt: TGCGCCAGCAGTCCTTCAGTTAGCGGGGGGGTCGAGCAGTACTTC; cdr3_aa: CASSPSVSGGVEQYF
clone_size: -; v_call: TRBV5-1; j_call: TRBJ1-1; d_call: TRBD1; cdr3_nt: TGCGCCAGCAGCTTTCCGGGACAGGGGGTATTGGGGAACACTGAAGCTTTCTTT; cdr3_aa: CASSFPGQGVLGNTEAFF
clone_size: -; v_call: TRBV6-1; j_call: TRBJ2-5; d_call: TRBD1; cdr3_nt: TGTGCCAGCAGTGCTAAAGGGGCCGGGACAGCCCAAGAGACCCAGTACTTC; cdr3_aa: CASSAKGAGTAQETQYF
clone_size: -; v_call: TRBV12-3/TRBV12-4; j_call: TRBJ2-2; d_call: TRBD2; cdr3_nt: TGTGCCAGCAGTTGGGGGAGGGGTGAGGAGCTGTTTTTT; cdr3_aa: CASSWGRGEELFF
clone_size: once; v_call: TRBV13; j_call: TRBJ2-5; d_call: -; cdr3_nt: TGTGCCAGCAGCTCTCTCGGGGTGGAGACCCAGTACTTC; cdr3_aa: CASSSLGVETQYF
clone_size: -; v_call: TRBV9; j_call: TRBJ2-2; d_call: TRBD2; cdr3_nt: TGTGCCAGCAGCGTAGAAGCGGGGAGGCGGACCGGGGAGCTGTTTTTT; cdr3_aa: CASSVEAGRRTGELFF
clone_size: -; v_call: TRBV28; j_call: TRBJ1-6; d_call: -; cdr3_nt: TGTGCCAGCAGTTACCGGGAGGGGGGCGGATCACCCCTCCACTTT; cdr3_aa: CASSYREGGGSPLHF
clone_size: -; v_call: TRBV13; j_call: TRBJ1-3; d_call: -; cdr3_nt: TGTGCCAGCAGCTTAGACTCTGTCCTCTCTGGAAACACCATATATTTT; cdr3_aa: CASSLDSVLSGNTIYF
clone_size: -; v_call: TRBV6-5; j_call: TRBJ1-1; d_call: TRBD1; cdr3_nt: TGTGCCAGCAGCGACAGGGGGACAGCTGAAGCTTTCTTT; cdr3_aa: CASSDRGTAEAFF
clone_size: -; v_call: TRBV6-6; j_call: TRBJ2-2; d_call: -; cdr3_nt: TGTGCCAGCAGCCCCATGGCCCCCGGGGAGCTGTTTTTT; cdr3_aa: CASSPMAPGELFF
clone_size: -; v_call: TRBV18; j_call: TRBJ1-2; d_call: -; cdr3_nt: TGTGCCAGCTCACCACCGACGGTTAGGGGCGGCTACACCTTC; cdr3_aa: CASSPPTVRGGYTF
clone_size: -; v_call: TRBV6-5; j_call: TRBJ2-1; d_call: -; cdr3_nt: TGTGCCAGCAGTTTAGCCCGTTACAATGAGCAGTTCTTC; cdr3_aa: CASSLARYNEQFF